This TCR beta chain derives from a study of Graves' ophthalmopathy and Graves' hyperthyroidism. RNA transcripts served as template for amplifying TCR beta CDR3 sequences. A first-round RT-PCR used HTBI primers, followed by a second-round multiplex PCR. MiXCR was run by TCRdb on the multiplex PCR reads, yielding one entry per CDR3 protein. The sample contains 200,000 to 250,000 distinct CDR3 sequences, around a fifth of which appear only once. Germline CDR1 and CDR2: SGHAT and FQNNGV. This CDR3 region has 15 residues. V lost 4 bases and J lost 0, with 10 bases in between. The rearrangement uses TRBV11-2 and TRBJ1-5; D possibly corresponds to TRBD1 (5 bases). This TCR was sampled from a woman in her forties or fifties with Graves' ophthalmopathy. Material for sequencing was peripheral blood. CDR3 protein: CASSSGPYSNQPQHF. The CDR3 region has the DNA TGTGCCAGCAGCTCGGGGCCATATAGCAATCAGCCCCAGCATTTT.